Listed below are T cell receptor beta chains from one sample, sequenced in a study of shared clonotypes between healthy human individuals. TCRdb keeps only in-frame clones here, not all; method: immunoSEQ multiplex PCR. The sample shows 1.4 million or so clones, approximately 98.5% of them seen only once. The sequenced sample consisted of naive CD4+ T cells sorted from blood. The receptors here all came from a man under 40 in good health. Both conserved end residues are part of each CDR3. Each record gives: D gene, J gene, clone size, V gene, CDR3 protein, CDR3 DNA. The D gene is left open where the match is weak. Part of the rows lack a size; the others show once, few, many or a class for expanded clones.

NA | TRBJ2-7 | NA | TRBV6-6 | CASSYSEVGYEQYF | TGTGCCAGCAGTTACTCAGAGGTCGGATACGAGCAGTACTTC
NA | TRBJ2-7 | NA | TRBV5-1 | CASSSGRMARLGEQYF | TGCGCCAGCAGCTCTGGTCGGATGGCGAGATTGGGGGAGCAGTACTTC
NA | TRBJ2-1 | once | TRBV27 | CASSLRRVRDQVSYNEQFF | TGTGCCAGCAGTTTAAGAAGAGTCAGGGACCAAGTCTCCTACAATGAGCAGTTCTTC
TRBD2 | TRBJ2-5 | NA | TRBV19 | CASSPGLAGGTGTQYF | TGTGCCAGTAGTCCGGGACTAGCGGGAGGAACAGGGACCCAGTACTTC
NA | TRBJ1-1 | NA | TRBV27 | CASSPTRMNTEAFF | TGTGCCAGCAGTCCCACCAGAATGAACACTGAAGCTTTCTTT
TRBD2 | TRBJ2-5 | once | TRBV5-1 | CASSLGLAGGRETQYF | TGCGCCAGCAGCTTGGGCCTAGCGGGAGGCCGGGAGACCCAGTACTTC
NA | TRBJ2-1 | NA | TRBV5-1 | CASSLGGVATGHNEQFF | TGCGCCAGCAGCTTGGGAGGGGTAGCGACCGGGCACAATGAGCAGTTCTTC
TRBD2 | TRBJ2-1 | NA | TRBV6-1 | CASSFGLADHNEQFF | TGTGCCAGCAGCTTCGGACTAGCGGATCACAATGAGCAGTTCTTC
TRBD2 | TRBJ2-1 | NA | TRBV29-1 | CSAVGGVEQFF | TGCAGCGCTGTGGGAGGGGTTGAGCAGTTCTTC
TRBD2 | TRBJ2-3 | NA | TRBV5-4 | CASSSRLAGLVTDTQYF | TGTGCCAGCAGCTCTCGACTAGCGGGATTGGTAACAGATACGCAGTATTTT
NA | TRBJ2-7 | NA | TRBV28 | CASSTPGRRRPYEQYF | TGTGCCAGCAGTACCCCCGGGCGGAGAAGGCCCTACGAGCAGTACTTC
TRBD2 | TRBJ2-1 | NA | TRBV6-1 | CASSPRTSGRNEQFF | TGTGCCAGCAGTCCCCGGACTAGCGGGAGAAATGAGCAGTTCTTC
NA | TRBJ1-4 | NA | TRBV2 | CASSLGVANEKLFF | TGTGCCAGCAGTTTAGGGGTTGCTAATGAAAAACTGTTTTTT
NA | TRBJ2-3 | NA | TRBV19 | CASSISLVTTDTQYF | TGTGCCAGTAGTATATCTCTAGTAACCACAGATACGCAGTATTTT
TRBD1 | TRBJ2-7 | NA | TRBV6-1 | CASSARTGGSYEQYF | TGTGCCAGCAGCGCACGGACAGGGGGCTCCTACGAGCAGTACTTC
NA | TRBJ1-5 | NA | TRBV7-2 | CASSPGQSGSNQPQHF | TGTGCCAGCAGCCCCGGACAGTCAGGGAGCAATCAGCCCCAGCATTTT
NA | TRBJ2-7 | NA | TRBV2 | CASHRSGVHEQYF | TGTGCCAGCCATAGAAGTGGGGTACACGAGCAGTACTTC
TRBD2 | TRBJ2-2 | NA | TRBV5-1 | CASSSGLAGPITGELFF | TGCGCCAGCAGCTCGGGACTAGCGGGGCCTATCACCGGGGAGCTGTTTTTT
NA | TRBJ1-1 | NA | TRBV6-1 | CASSVGTLNTEAFF | TGTGCCAGCAGTGTAGGGACACTGAACACTGAAGCTTTCTTT
NA | TRBJ2-4 | NA | TRBV6-1 | CASSGDRQKNIQYF | TGTGCCAGCAGCGGCGACAGGCAGAAAAACATTCAGTACTTC
NA | TRBJ2-2 | once | TRBV2 | CASSASHRATGGELFF | TGTGCCAGCAGCGCGTCCCACCGGGCGACTGGCGGGGAGCTGTTTTTT
TRBD2 | TRBJ2-5 | NA | TRBV2 | CASIRGGAVETQYF | TGTGCCAGCATCCGGGGGGGCGCGGTGGAGACCCAGTACTTC